Presented here are 14 T cell receptor beta chains from one specimen sequenced in a study of T cell responses to AZD1222 COVID-19 vaccine. Clones were read by immunoSEQ multiplex PCR, and TCRdb kept only the in-frame ones, dropping some. The sample carries roughly 120,000 clones, over 75% recorded once. The input for sequencing was peripheral blood, taken on day 0 of MenACWY control vaccination. These receptors all come from an adult in good health.

This clone was recorded once. This chain joins TRBV6-6 and TRBJ1-5, with 8 bases lining up with TRBD1. V shed 8 bases and J 2 bases; nucleotides not matched to a gene: 5. This CDR3 region has 14 residues. The germline gives CDR1 MNHNY, CDR2 SVGAGI (reference sequence). Written as DNA, the CDR3 is TGTGCCAGCCGTAAGACAGGGGGCAATCAGCCCCAGCATTTT. Protein product: CASRKTGGNQPQHF.

This chain links TRBV28 with TRBJ2-7; D is unclear. This CDR3 contains 13 residues. Germline CDR1 is MDHEN and CDR2 is SYDVKM. The V and J ends lost 2 bases and 2 bases respectively, with 7 bases between them. DNA of the CDR3: TGTGCCAGCAGTTTAGGCCTAACCTACGAGCAGTACTTC. Protein product: CASSLGLTYEQYF. The full variable domain, with the rest looked up from reference TRBV28 and TRBJ2-7, is DVKVTQSSRYLVKRTGEKVFLECVQDMDHENMFWYRQDPGLGLRLIYFSYDVKMKEKGDIPEGYSVSREKKERFSLILESASTNQTSMYLCASSLGLTYEQYFGPGTRLTVT.

The rearrangement joins TRBV1 to TRBJ1-2; no check of the table's D call, TRBD1, against the DNA was made. TRBV1 is an annotated pseudogene. CDR3 length: 14 residues. The CDR3 DNA sequence: TGCACCAGCAGCCGGGCAGACCCTAACTATGGCTACACCTTC. This encodes CTSSRADPNYGYTF.

The chain joins TRBV2 to TRBJ2-3; the D is unclear. CDR1 and CDR2 from the germline V gene are SNHLY and FYNNEI. V gave up 10 bases and J gave up 9 bases, with 20 bases separating them. This CDR3 comprises 13 residues. CDR3 sequence (DNA): TGTGCCAACGCCCGGGCCATGAGAGAAACGCAGTATTTT. Protein product: CANARAMRETQYF.

The rearrangement links TRBV28 to TRBJ1-2; D not certain. From germline, CDR1 is MDHEN and CDR2 SYDVKM. The CDR3 is made up of 12 amino acids. V was clipped by 6 bases and J by 2 bases, with 7 bases between them. The DNA for the CDR3 is TGTGCCAGCAGCCCGGAAAACTATGGCTACACCTTC. Translating it yields CASSPENYGYTF.

This rearrangement joins TRBV5-1 to TRBJ2-7, with TRBD1 identical over 9 bases. V dropped 1 base and J dropped 2; count of bases not matched to a gene: 1. The CDR3 sequence is 14 residues long. Germline lookup yields CDR1 SGHRS and CDR2 YFSETQ. The DNA of the CDR3 is TGCGCCAGCAGCTTGAGGGACAGGGCCTACGAGCAGTACTTC. Its translation: CASSLRDRAYEQYF.

The chain links TRBV10-3 to TRBJ2-2; 7 nucleotides line up with TRBD2. Trimming removed 0 bases from V and 0 bases from J; junction bases left unmatched: 4. Germline V lookup: CDR1 ENHRY, CDR2 SYGVKD. CDR3 length equals 17 residues. CDR3 nucleotide sequence: TGTGCCATCAGTGAGTCGACGGCGGGGGCGAACACCGGGGAGCTGTTTTTT. It codes for CAISESTAGANTGELFF.

The rearrangement uses TRBV9 and TRBJ1-4; D is undetermined. CDR1 SGDLS and CDR2 YYNGEE come from the germline V gene. Trimming left V 0 bases short and J 7 bases short, with 13 bases between. This CDR3 comprises 15 residues. The CDR3 DNA follows: TGTGCCAGCAGCGTAGGGTCGGGGAGCGCTGAAAAACTGTTTTTT. Its protein product is CASSVGSGSAEKLFF.

The chain is built from TRBV28 and TRBJ1-3, with D unclear. Trimming removed 4 bases from V and 0 bases from J, with 7 bases in between. Per the germline V gene, CDR1 is MDHEN and CDR2 is SYDVKM. The CDR3 extends over 14 amino acids. The CDR3: CASSSRISGNTIYF. In nucleotides, the CDR3 is TGTGCCAGCAGTTCTAGAATCTCTGGAAACACCATATATTTT.

The chain carries TRBV19 and TRBJ2-7; 8 nucleotides agree with TRBD1. The CDR3 covers 14 residues. Germline CDR1 is LNHDA and CDR2 is SQIVND (reference sequence). V trimming: 5 bases; J trimming: 1 base; junction bases outside the gene matches: 4. This CDR3 is CASSATGGSYEQYF. In nucleotides, the CDR3 is TGTGCCAGTAGTGCAACAGGGGGGTCCTACGAGCAGTACTTC.

The V and J genes are TRBV6-5 and TRBJ1-2; D perhaps matches TRBD1 (5 bases). Between the trimmed V and J ends, which lost 0 bases and 7 bases, there was a span of 6 bases. The CDR3 covers 12 residues. The V gene's germline CDR1 is MNHEY and CDR2 SVGAGI. In DNA form, the CDR3 reads TGTGCCAGCAGTTACTCGGGGACTGGCTACACCTTC. Amino acids: CASSYSGTGYTF.

V usage is TRBV7-2 and J usage is TRBJ1-2, with TRBD1 matching 7 bases. The CDR3 runs 13 residues. Germline trimming cut 0 bases from V and 11 bases from J; bases unmatched to any gene: 6. Germline CDR1 SGHTA, CDR2 FQGNSA. The CDR3 DNA is TGTGCCAGCAGCTTAGCGTGGACAGGAGGTTACACCTTC. As protein: CASSLAWTGGYTF.

The rearrangement links TRBV10-2 to TRBJ2-5; tentatively, D is TRBD1 (7 bases). This CDR3 region has 15 residues. Trimming shortened V by 4 bases and J by 5 bases, and 17 bases separated the two germline ends. The V gene's germline CDR1 is WSHSY and CDR2 SAAADI. CDR3 sequence (DNA): TGCGCCAGCAGTGGATTTCAGGGGGGCCAGGAGACCCAGTACTTC. Translating gives CASSGFQGGQETQYF.

The chain couples TRBV5-1 to TRBJ1-2; D is uncertain. V shed 0 bases and J shed 4 bases, with 13 bases lying between them. Germline V gene lookup returns CDR1 SGHRS and CDR2 YFSETQ. The CDR3 is made up of 15 amino acids. CDR3 amino acids: CASSLDPGYGYGYTF. In DNA form, the CDR3 reads TGCGCCAGCAGCTTGGACCCGGGCTACGGCTATGGCTACACCTTC.